This TCR beta chain derives from a study of blood T cell repertoires in COVID-19. Study context: Some COVID-19 samples were acute and others convalescent; all came from the United States, Italy and Spain. T cells, B-cell-depleted T cells, or PBMCs provided the cDNA or gDNA that served as material.

Per the original data handling: The authors estimated nucleated cell counts from reference gene primer amplification. The data were produced by immunoSEQ multiplex PCR, yet TCRdb's version contains in-frame clones alone and is incomplete. From that table come the V and J calls and clone size; the DNA was used to work out D and trimming. The sample includes around 620,000 clones, 75% to 90% of them seen just once. This CDR3 spans 17 amino acids. The germline CDR1 and CDR2 sequences are MDHEN and SYDVKM. V lost 11 bases, J lost 0 bases, and 11 bases stayed unmatched. Sequenced material: peripheral blood. The clonotype originates from a woman between 18 and 30 years old with acute or convalescent COVID-19. This rearrangement joins TRBV28 to TRBJ1-5; TRBD1 agrees at 12 bases. DNA for the CDR3: TGTGCCCTCGATACGGGACAGGGGGCTGGTAGCAATCAGCCCCAGCATTTT. Translated, it gives CALDTGQGAGSNQPQHF.